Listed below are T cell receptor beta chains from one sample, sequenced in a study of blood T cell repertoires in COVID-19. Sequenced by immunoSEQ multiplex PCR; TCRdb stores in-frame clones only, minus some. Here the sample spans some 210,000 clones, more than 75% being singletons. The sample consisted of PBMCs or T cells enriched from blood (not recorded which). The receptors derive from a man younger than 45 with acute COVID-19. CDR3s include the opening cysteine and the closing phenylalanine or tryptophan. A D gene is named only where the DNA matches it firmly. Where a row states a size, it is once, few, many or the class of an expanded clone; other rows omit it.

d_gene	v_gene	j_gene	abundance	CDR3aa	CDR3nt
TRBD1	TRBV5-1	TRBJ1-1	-	CASSVEGQGTSEAFF	TGCGCCAGCAGCGTCGAGGGACAGGGGACCAGTGAAGCTTTCTTT
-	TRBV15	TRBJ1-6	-	CATSPKGGARSSYNSPLHF	TGTGCCACCAGCCCCAAGGGTGGGGCCCGGAGCTCCTATAATTCACCCCTCCACTTT
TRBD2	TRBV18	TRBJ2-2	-	CASSPTGLAGVVNTGELFF	TGTGCCAGCTCACCCACCGGACTAGCGGGGGTTGTGAACACCGGGGAGCTGTTTTTT
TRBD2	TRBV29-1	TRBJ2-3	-	CSVSGTSGFTDTQYF	TGCAGCGTAAGCGGGACTAGCGGATTCACAGATACGCAGTATTTT
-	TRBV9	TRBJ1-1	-	CASRRGEAFF	TGTGCCAGCAGGAGGGGGGAAGCTTTCTTT
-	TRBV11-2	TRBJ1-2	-	CASSLDRQESYGYTF	TGTGCCAGCAGCTTAGATCGGCAGGAATCCTATGGCTACACCTTC
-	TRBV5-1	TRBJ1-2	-	CASSSRSISPYGYTF	TGCGCCAGCAGCTCCCGGTCGATTTCCCCCTATGGCTACACCTTC
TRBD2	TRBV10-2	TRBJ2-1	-	CASSLTSGGFYNEQFF	TGCGCCAGCAGTCTCACTAGCGGGGGTTTTTACAATGAGCAGTTCTTC
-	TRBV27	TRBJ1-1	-	CASNTVPGFEAFF	TGTGCCAGCAATACCGTGCCGGGATTTGAAGCTTTCTTT
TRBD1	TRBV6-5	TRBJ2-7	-	CASRYRGQGEQYF	TGTGCCAGCAGATACAGGGGGCAGGGCGAGCAGTACTTC
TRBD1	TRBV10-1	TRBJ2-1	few	CASSESGTGAYNEQFF	TGCGCCAGCAGTGAGTCGGGGACAGGGGCGTACAATGAGCAGTTCTTC
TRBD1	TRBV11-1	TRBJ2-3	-	CASSLARTGAYTDTQYF	TGTGCCAGCAGCTTAGCCCGGACAGGGGCGTACACAGATACGCAGTATTTT
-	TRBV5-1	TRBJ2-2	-	CASSLDRFSNTGELFF	TGCGCCAGCAGCTTGGACAGATTTTCTAACACCGGGGAGCTGTTTTTT
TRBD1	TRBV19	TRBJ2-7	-	CASSPRTGGYEQYF	TGTGCCAGTAGTCCAAGGACAGGGGGCTACGAGCAGTACTTC
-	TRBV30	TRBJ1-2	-	CAWTWQGGNYGYTF	TGTGCCTGGACCTGGCAGGGAGGCAACTATGGCTACACCTTC
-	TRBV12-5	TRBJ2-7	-	CASGSIGGTLREQYF	TGTGCTAGTGGTTCGATAGGGGGAACACTACGCGAGCAGTACTTC
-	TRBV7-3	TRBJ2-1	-	CASSSQTAYNEQFF	TGTGCCAGCAGCTCCCAGACAGCGTACAATGAGCAGTTCTTC
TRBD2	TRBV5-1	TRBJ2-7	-	CASSLDGGSYEQYF	TGCGCCAGCAGCTTGGACGGGGGGTCCTACGAGCAGTACTTC
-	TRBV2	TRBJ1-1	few	CASRVQVFPEAFF	TGTGCCAGCAGGGTTCAGGTTTTCCCTGAAGCTTTCTTT
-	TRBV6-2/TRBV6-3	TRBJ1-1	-	CASSYLELGAASTEAFF	TGTGCCAGCAGTTACTTAGAATTGGGGGCGGCGAGCACTGAAGCTTTCTTT
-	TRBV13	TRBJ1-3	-	CASSLGAGSGNTIYF	TGTGCCAGCAGCCTAGGGGCAGGGTCAGGAAACACCATATATTTT
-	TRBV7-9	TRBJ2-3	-	CAEREALADTQYF	TGTGCCGAAAGAGAGGCACTAGCAGATACGCAGTATTTT
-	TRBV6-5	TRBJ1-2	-	CASSYHMKEVSYGYTF	TGTGCCAGCAGTTACCATATGAAGGAGGTTAGCTATGGCTACACCTTC
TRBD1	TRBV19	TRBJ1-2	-	CASRGGTGNYGYTF	TGTGCCAGTAGAGGGGGGACAGGGAACTATGGCTACACCTTC
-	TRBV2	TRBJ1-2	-	CASTRGGDKGGYTF	TGTGCCAGCACCCGGGGGGGAGACAAGGGTGGCTACACCTTC
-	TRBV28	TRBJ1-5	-	CASSPTGGQNQPQHF	TGTGCCAGCAGCCCGACGGGCGGACAGAATCAGCCCCAGCATTTT
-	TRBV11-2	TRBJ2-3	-	CASTPAGTQYF	TGTGCCAGCACCCCAGCGGGTACGCAGTATTTT
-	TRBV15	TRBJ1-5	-	CATSREQINQPQHF	TGTGCCACCAGCAGAGAACAGATCAATCAGCCCCAGCATTTT